The 2 T cell receptor beta chains presented below share a single source sample, sequenced in a study of early T cells in non-severe SARS-CoV-2 infection. MiXCR, run by TCRdb on the 5' RACE reads, gives a single entry per CDR3 protein. The sample lists about 83,000 distinct CDR3 sequences, about 13% occurring once. The sample taken for sequencing was whole blood. These receptors all come from an adult who was a healthcare worker with PCR-confirmed SARS-CoV-2 infection or an uninfected control (not recorded which).

This clonotype was counted many times. The genes are TRBV6-4 and TRBJ2-1; perhaps TRBD1 as D (6 bases). Germline V gene data show CDR1 as MRHNA and CDR2 as SNTAGT. V was trimmed by 5 bases and J by 5 bases, leaving 10 bases between them. CDR3 size: 13 residues. CDR3 loop: CASSRQVHNEQFF. The CDR3 DNA is TGTGCCAGCAGTCGACAGGTCCACAATGAGCAGTTCTTC.

This clonotype was counted many times. The V and J genes are TRBV27 and TRBJ2-7, with a possible D match to TRBD1 (5 bases). This CDR3 has 14 residues. CDR1 is MNHEY, CDR2 SMNVEV, per germline (reference sequence). The V end was cut by 5 bases, the J end by 6 bases, with 17 bases between. The CDR3 region is CASSGAGEYPEQYF. In DNA form, the CDR3 reads TGTGCCAGCAGTGGGGCAGGCGAATACCCCGAGCAGTACTTC.